These T cell receptor beta chains were read from a single sample in a study of cytomegalovirus exposure and HLA in healthy donors. Repertoires were generated with immunoSEQ multiplex PCR, while TCRdb's copy carries only in-frame clones and drops some. The table has about 110,000 clones, 70% to 90% seen once. The sequenced sample consisted of PBMCs. All receptors come from a man aged 40-49 years in good health and CMV-seronegative. CDR3s leave out the opening cysteine and the closing phenylalanine or tryptophan. For some rows the clone size is stated as once, few or many, or as a class when expanded; others skip it.

j_call: TRBJ1-1; v_call: TRBV7-2; clone_size: NA; cdr3_aa: ASSLTPTGKNTEAF
j_call: TRBJ1-2; v_call: TRBV6-5; clone_size: NA; cdr3_aa: ASRELSAYGYT
j_call: TRBJ2-7; v_call: TRBV5-4; clone_size: NA; cdr3_aa: ASSFTGTGSSYEQY
j_call: TRBJ1-1; v_call: TRBV5-1; clone_size: NA; cdr3_aa: ASSLFGLQGTEAF
j_call: TRBJ2-6; v_call: TRBV5-6; clone_size: NA; cdr3_aa: ASSLDSLSGANVLT
j_call: TRBJ1-5; v_call: TRBV18; clone_size: NA; cdr3_aa: ASSPSPGANQPQH
j_call: TRBJ2-1; v_call: TRBV27; clone_size: NA; cdr3_aa: ASSTPFGVNEQF
j_call: TRBJ1-5; v_call: TRBV13; clone_size: NA; cdr3_aa: ASSGAGNQPQH
j_call: TRBJ1-4; v_call: TRBV7-8; clone_size: NA; cdr3_aa: ASSRSREEKLF
j_call: TRBJ2-7; v_call: TRBV19; clone_size: NA; cdr3_aa: ASSITVSYEQY
j_call: TRBJ2-3; v_call: TRBV9; clone_size: NA; cdr3_aa: ASSPRPTSTDTQY
j_call: TRBJ2-7; v_call: TRBV7-2; clone_size: NA; cdr3_aa: ASSLWLAGAYEQY
j_call: TRBJ1-2; v_call: TRBV6-5; clone_size: NA; cdr3_aa: ASSPGGGRNGYT
j_call: TRBJ2-3; v_call: TRBV2; clone_size: NA; cdr3_aa: ASSAASGGPDTQY
j_call: TRBJ2-3; v_call: TRBV5-4; clone_size: NA; cdr3_aa: ASSKGLAGGTDTQY
j_call: TRBJ1-1; v_call: TRBV28; clone_size: NA; cdr3_aa: ASSLAGRHTEAF
j_call: TRBJ2-3; v_call: TRBV7-9; clone_size: NA; cdr3_aa: ASSLEGLSTDTQY
j_call: TRBJ1-4; v_call: TRBV7-8; clone_size: NA; cdr3_aa: ASSPQGVGNEKLF
j_call: TRBJ1-5; v_call: TRBV6-5; clone_size: NA; cdr3_aa: ASSQTGNQPQH
j_call: TRBJ1-5; v_call: TRBV7-2; clone_size: NA; cdr3_aa: ASSFRGSQPQH
j_call: TRBJ1-1; v_call: TRBV6-5; clone_size: few; cdr3_aa: ASSGIRGATEAF
j_call: TRBJ1-1; v_call: TRBV28; clone_size: NA; cdr3_aa: ASSLGGRSTEAF
j_call: TRBJ2-2; v_call: TRBV5-8; clone_size: NA; cdr3_aa: ASSLVGSVYTGELF
j_call: TRBJ1-1; v_call: TRBV12-5; clone_size: NA; cdr3_aa: ASGRGQDGTEAF
j_call: TRBJ2-2; v_call: TRBV4-2; clone_size: NA; cdr3_aa: ASRQIANLTMF
j_call: TRBJ2-5; v_call: TRBV5-8; clone_size: once; cdr3_aa: ASRAGLAGVETQY
j_call: TRBJ1-2; v_call: TRBV28; clone_size: NA; cdr3_aa: ASSLFFGGGRTNYGYT
j_call: TRBJ2-3; v_call: TRBV9; clone_size: NA; cdr3_aa: ASSVTGGVTDTQY
j_call: TRBJ1-2; v_call: TRBV9; clone_size: NA; cdr3_aa: ASSGGGGGGYGYT
j_call: TRBJ1-3; v_call: TRBV6-5; clone_size: NA; cdr3_aa: ASAIQGSPGNTIY
j_call: TRBJ1-1; v_call: TRBV5-1; clone_size: NA; cdr3_aa: ATGFGTENTEAF
j_call: TRBJ2-7; v_call: TRBV5-4; clone_size: NA; cdr3_aa: ASSDTGFYEQY
j_call: TRBJ1-1; v_call: TRBV29-1; clone_size: NA; cdr3_aa: SVSRGTEAF
j_call: TRBJ2-1; v_call: TRBV5-1; clone_size: NA; cdr3_aa: ASSLLSGGNNEQF
j_call: TRBJ1-5; v_call: TRBV6-4; clone_size: NA; cdr3_aa: ASSVQANQPQH
j_call: TRBJ2-5; v_call: TRBV4-1; clone_size: NA; cdr3_aa: ASSPWGRGGSETQY
j_call: TRBJ2-3; v_call: TRBV28; clone_size: NA; cdr3_aa: ASSSDREINTQY
j_call: TRBJ1-2; v_call: TRBV7-2; clone_size: NA; cdr3_aa: ASSLVEGDYGYT
j_call: TRBJ2-5; v_call: TRBV5-1; clone_size: NA; cdr3_aa: ASSLGGGQGQETQY
j_call: TRBJ2-3; v_call: TRBV15; clone_size: few; cdr3_aa: ATSRDPGQSTDTQY
j_call: TRBJ1-1; v_call: TRBV6-5; clone_size: NA; cdr3_aa: ASSPDRGATEAF
j_call: TRBJ2-2; v_call: TRBV27; clone_size: NA; cdr3_aa: ASSRWASVGELF
j_call: TRBJ1-4; v_call: TRBV5-1; clone_size: NA; cdr3_aa: ASSPAGRGLQKLF
j_call: TRBJ2-6; v_call: TRBV30; clone_size: NA; cdr3_aa: AWTGQGAGSGANVLT
j_call: TRBJ1-2; v_call: TRBV5-1; clone_size: NA; cdr3_aa: ASSSGQGVNYGYT
j_call: TRBJ1-2; v_call: TRBV4-2; clone_size: NA; cdr3_aa: ASSQESRTANTNYGYT
j_call: TRBJ2-3; v_call: TRBV6-1; clone_size: NA; cdr3_aa: ASRVGQGVDTQY
j_call: TRBJ2-5; v_call: TRBV6-1; clone_size: once; cdr3_aa: ASSEGTSGGSKETQY
j_call: TRBJ2-1; v_call: TRBV10-3; clone_size: NA; cdr3_aa: AISDSGGPYNEQF